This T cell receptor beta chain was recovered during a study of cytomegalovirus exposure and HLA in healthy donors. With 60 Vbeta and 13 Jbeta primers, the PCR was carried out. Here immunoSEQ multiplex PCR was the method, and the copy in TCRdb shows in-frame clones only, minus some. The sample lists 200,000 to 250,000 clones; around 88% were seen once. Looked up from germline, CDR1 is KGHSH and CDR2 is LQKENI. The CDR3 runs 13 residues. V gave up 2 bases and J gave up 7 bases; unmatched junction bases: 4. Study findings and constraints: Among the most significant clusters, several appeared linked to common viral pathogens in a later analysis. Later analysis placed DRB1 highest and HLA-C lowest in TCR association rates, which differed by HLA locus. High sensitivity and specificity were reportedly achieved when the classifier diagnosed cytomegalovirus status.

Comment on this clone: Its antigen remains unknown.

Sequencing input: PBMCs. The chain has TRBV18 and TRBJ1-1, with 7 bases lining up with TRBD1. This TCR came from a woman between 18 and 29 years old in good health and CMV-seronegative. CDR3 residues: CASSPVTGREAFF. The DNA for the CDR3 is TGTGCCAGCTCACCAGTGACAGGGCGTGAAGCTTTCTTT.